This TCR beta chain was identified in a study of identical twins. One entry per CDR3 protein, called by TCRdb with MiXCR from the 5' RACE reads. The sample has about 520,000 distinct CDR3 sequences; under 25% are singletons. This clonotype was observed a few times. CDR1 is MNHEY, CDR2 SVGEGT, per germline. The CDR3 contains 15 residues. V lost 5 bases to trimming and J lost 4 bases; unmatched junction nucleotides: 4. The data also belong to a second study, concerning T cells expressing NK-cell markers.

Sequencing was carried out using CD4+ T cells sorted from blood. The receptor was isolated from a woman aged 18-29 years in good health. The chain employs TRBV6-2 or TRBV6-3 and TRBJ2-2; TRBD2 aligns across 10 bases. Here the CDR3 reads CASSGWTSGTGELFF. DNA for the CDR3: TGTGCCAGCAGTGGGTGGACTAGCGGCACCGGGGAGCTGTTTTTT.